Given below is one T cell receptor (beta chain) in context. The sample is drawn from a study of technical replicates of blood from several donors. The CDR3 extends over 14 amino acids. V was shortened by 5 bases and J by 1 base, with 13 bases between the two germline ends. Germline-derived CDR1 and CDR2 are SGHRS and YFSETQ. TCRdb's table, derived via immunoSEQ multiplex PCR, lists solely in-frame clones and lacks some. The profile shows 60,000 to 75,000 clones, 95% to 98% of them singletons. The rearrangement links TRBV5-1 to TRBJ2-7, with a weak D call TRBD1 (5 bases). Source material: T cells isolated from PBMCs. The sequence was obtained from a human donor in good health. The CDR3 coding sequence is TGCGCCAGCAGTTACAGGACAAATTCCTACGAGCAGTACTTC. Encoded protein: CASSYRTNSYEQYF.